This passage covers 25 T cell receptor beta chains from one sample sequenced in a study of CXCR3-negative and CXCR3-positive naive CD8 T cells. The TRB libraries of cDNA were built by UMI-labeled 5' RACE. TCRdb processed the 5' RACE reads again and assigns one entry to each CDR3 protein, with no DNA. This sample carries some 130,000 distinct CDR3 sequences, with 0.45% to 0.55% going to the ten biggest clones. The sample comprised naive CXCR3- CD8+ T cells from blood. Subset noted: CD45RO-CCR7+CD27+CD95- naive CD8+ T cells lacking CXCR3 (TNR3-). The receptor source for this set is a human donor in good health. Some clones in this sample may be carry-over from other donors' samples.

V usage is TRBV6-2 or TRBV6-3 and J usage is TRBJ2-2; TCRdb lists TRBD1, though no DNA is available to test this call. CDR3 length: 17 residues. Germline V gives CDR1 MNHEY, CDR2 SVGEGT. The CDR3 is CASRLFRAGTNTEELFF.

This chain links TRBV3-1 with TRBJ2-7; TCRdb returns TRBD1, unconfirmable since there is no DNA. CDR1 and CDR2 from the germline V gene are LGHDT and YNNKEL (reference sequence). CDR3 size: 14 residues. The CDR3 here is CASSQPDRVGEQYF.

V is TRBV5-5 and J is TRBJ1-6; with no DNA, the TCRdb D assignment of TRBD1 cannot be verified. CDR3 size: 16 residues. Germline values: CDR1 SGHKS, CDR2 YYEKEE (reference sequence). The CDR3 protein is CASSYPLSGWNSPLHF.

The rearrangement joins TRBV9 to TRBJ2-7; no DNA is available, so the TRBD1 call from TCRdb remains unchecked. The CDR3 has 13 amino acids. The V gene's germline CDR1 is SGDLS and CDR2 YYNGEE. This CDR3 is CASSPDSDYEQYF.

CDR3 sequence reads: CASSQGDTTYEQYF. V gene TRBV4-2 combines with J gene TRBJ2-7; TCRdb names TRBD1, which stays unverified in the absence of DNA. Germline V gene sequence: CDR1 LGHNA, CDR2 YNFKEQ. CDR3 size: 14 residues.

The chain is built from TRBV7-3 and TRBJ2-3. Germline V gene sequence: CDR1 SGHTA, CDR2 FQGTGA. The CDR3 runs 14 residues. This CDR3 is CASSLGVSTDTQYF.

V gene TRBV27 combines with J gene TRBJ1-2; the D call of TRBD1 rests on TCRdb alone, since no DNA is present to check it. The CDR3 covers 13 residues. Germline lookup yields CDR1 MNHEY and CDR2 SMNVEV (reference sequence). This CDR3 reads CASSPGGSGSYTF.

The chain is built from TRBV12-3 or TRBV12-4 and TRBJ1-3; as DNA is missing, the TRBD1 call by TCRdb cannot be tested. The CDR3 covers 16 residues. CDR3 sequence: CASSARDSLSGNTIYF.

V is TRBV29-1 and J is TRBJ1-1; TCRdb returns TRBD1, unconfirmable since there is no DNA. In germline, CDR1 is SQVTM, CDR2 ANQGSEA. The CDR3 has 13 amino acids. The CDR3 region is CSVERQGDTEAFF. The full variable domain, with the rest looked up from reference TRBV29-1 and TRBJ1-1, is SAVISQKPSRDICQRGTSLTIQCQVDSQVTMMFWYRQQPGQSLTLIATANQGSEATYESGFVIDKFPISRPNLTFSTLTVSNMSPEDSSIYLCSVERQGDTEAFFGQGTRLTVV.

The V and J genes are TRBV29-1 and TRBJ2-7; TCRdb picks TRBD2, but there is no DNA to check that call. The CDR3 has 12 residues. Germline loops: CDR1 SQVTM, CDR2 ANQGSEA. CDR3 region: CSVRAEYDEQYF.

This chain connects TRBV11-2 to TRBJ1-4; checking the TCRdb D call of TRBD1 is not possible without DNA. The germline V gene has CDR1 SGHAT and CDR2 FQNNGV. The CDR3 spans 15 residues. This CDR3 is CASSPTGTYNEKLFF.

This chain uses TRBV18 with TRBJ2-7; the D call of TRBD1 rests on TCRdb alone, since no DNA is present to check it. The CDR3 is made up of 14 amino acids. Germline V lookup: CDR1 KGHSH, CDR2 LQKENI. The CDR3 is CASSDRVTPYEQYF.

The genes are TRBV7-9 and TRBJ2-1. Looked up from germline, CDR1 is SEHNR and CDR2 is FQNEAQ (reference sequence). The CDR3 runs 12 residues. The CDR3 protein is CASSLVYNEQFF.

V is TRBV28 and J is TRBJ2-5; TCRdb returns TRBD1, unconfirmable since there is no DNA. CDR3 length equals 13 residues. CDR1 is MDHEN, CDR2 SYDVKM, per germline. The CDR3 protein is CASRDTLQETQYF.

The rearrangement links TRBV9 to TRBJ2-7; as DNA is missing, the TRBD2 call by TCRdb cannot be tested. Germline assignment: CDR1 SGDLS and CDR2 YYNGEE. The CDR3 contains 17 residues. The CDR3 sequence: CASSVGGGTVPGNEQYF.

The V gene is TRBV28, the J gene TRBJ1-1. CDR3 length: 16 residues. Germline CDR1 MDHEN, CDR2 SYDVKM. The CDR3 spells CASSFPLSVGNTEAFF.

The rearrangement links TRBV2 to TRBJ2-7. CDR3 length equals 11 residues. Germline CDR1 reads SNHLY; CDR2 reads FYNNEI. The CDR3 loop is CASSVTDEQYF.

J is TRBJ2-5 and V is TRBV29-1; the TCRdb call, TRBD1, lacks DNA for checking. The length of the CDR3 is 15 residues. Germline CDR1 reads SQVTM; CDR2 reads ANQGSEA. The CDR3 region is CSVELPGVSQETQYF.

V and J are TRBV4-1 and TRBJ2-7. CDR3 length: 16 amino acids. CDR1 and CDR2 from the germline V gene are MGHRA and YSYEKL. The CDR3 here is CASSQESVMGSYEQYF.

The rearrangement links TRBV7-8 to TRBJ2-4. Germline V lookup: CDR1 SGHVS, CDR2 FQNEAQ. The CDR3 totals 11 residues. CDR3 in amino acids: CASSWGNIQYF.

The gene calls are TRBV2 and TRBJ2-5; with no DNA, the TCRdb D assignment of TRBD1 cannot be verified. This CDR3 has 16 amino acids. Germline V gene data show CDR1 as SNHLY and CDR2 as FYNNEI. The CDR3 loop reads CASKSPRDRGQETQYF.

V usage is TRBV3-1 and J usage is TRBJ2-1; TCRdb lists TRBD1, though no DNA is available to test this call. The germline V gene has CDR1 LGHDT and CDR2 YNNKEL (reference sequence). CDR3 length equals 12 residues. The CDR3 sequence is CASSPMTGGEFF.

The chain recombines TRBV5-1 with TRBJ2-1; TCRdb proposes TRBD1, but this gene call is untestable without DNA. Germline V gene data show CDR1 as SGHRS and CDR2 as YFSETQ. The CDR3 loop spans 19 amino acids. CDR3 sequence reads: CASSLEIPAGLSSYNEQFF.

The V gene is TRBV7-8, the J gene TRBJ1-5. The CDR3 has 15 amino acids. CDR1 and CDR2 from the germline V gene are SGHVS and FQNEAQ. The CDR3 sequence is CASSLGQSSNQPEHF.

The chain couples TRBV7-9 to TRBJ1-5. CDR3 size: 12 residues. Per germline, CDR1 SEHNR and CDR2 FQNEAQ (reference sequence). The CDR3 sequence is CASSRTNQPQHF.